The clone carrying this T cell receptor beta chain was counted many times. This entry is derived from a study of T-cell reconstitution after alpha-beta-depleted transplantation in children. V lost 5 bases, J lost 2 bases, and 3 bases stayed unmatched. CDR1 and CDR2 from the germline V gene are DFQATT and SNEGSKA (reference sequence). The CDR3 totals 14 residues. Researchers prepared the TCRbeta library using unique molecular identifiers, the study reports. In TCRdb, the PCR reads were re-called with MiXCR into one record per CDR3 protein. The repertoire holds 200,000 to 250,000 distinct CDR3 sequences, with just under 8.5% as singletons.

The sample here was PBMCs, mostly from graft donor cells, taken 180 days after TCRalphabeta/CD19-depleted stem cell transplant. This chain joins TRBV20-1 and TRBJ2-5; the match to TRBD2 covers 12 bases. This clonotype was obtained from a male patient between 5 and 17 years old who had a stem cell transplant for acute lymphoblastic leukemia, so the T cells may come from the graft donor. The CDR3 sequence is CSASGTSGQETQYF. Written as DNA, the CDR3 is TGCAGTGCTTCCGGGACTAGCGGGCAAGAGACCCAGTACTTC.